These T cell receptor beta chains were read from a single sample in a study of blood T cell repertoires in COVID-19. Using immunoSEQ multiplex PCR, the repertoire was profiled, and TCRdb retains in-frame clones only, with some absent. The sample has tens of thousands of clones; 75% to 85% are singletons. Sequences were obtained from peripheral blood. These receptor sequences come from a man aged 50 to 60 with COVID-19, enrolled during active disease. The CDR3 runs from the conserved cysteine through the conserved F or W. The order of the fields is clone size, J gene, V gene, D gene, CDR3 length, CDR3 protein, CDR3 DNA. D genes are given only for firm matches. Not every row has a clone size; where given, it reads once, few, many or a size class.

NA | TRBJ1-1 | TRBV29-1 | NA | 16 | CSVRRRGGVSDTEAFF | TGCAGCGTGCGACGAAGAGGGGGGGTATCGGACACTGAAGCTTTCTTT
NA | TRBJ2-1 | TRBV4-3 | TRBD2 | 17 | CASSQDTMGLGGNEQFF | TGCGCCAGCAGCCAAGATACAATGGGACTAGGGGGTAATGAGCAGTTCTTC
once | TRBJ1-5 | TRBV7-8 | NA | 15 | CASSLVAQGNQPQHF | TGTGCCAGCAGCTTAGTAGCCCAGGGGAATCAGCCCCAGCATTTT
NA | TRBJ2-7 | TRBV19 | TRBD2 | 13 | CASSPGLAPEQYF | TGTGCCAGTAGTCCGGGACTAGCCCCCGAGCAGTACTTC
NA | TRBJ1-2 | TRBV5-5 | NA | 14 | CASSWGGANYGYTF | TGTGCCAGCAGCTGGGGGGGCGCGAACTATGGCTACACCTTC
NA | TRBJ2-3 | TRBV29-1 | NA | 12 | CSVVGGTDTQYF | TGCAGCGTTGTGGGAGGCACAGATACGCAGTATTTT
NA | TRBJ2-1 | TRBV10-3 | TRBD2 | 14 | CAINGGRDYNEQFF | TGTGCCATCAACGGCGGGAGGGACTACAATGAGCAGTTCTTC
NA | TRBJ2-7 | TRBV7-2 | TRBD2 | 14 | CASSPGLPLYEQYF | TGTGCCAGCAGCCCGGGACTACCCCTCTACGAGCAGTACTTC
NA | TRBJ1-6 | TRBV6-1 | TRBD1 | 15 | CASSARQGRLSPLHF | TGTGCCAGCAGTGCCCGACAGGGTCGTTTATCACCCCTCCACTTT
few | TRBJ2-3 | TRBV9 | NA | 13 | CASSPSIEDTQYF | TGTGCCAGCAGCCCAAGCATTGAAGATACGCAGTATTTT
NA | TRBJ2-7 | TRBV10-3 | TRBD2 | 15 | CATSGTSGRAIEQYF | TGTGCCACTTCCGGGACTAGCGGGAGGGCTATCGAGCAGTACTTC
NA | TRBJ2-3 | TRBV6-2/TRBV6-3 | TRBD2 | 15 | CASSPSGRERDTQYF | TGTGCCAGCAGTCCCAGCGGGAGAGAGAGAGATACGCAGTATTTT
few | TRBJ1-3 | TRBV5-4 | TRBD1 | 14 | CASSWTGGVDTIYF | TGTGCCAGCAGCTGGACAGGGGGCGTGGACACCATATATTTT
NA | TRBJ2-1 | TRBV10-1 | TRBD2 | 19 | CASVLPGTEGLAGGNEQFF | TGCGCCAGCGTTCTCCCGGGGACAGAGGGACTAGCGGGGGGGAATGAGCAGTTCTTC
few | TRBJ2-1 | TRBV5-1 | NA | 13 | CASSLVGVDEQFF | TGCGCCAGCAGCTTGGTCGGGGTGGATGAGCAGTTCTTC
NA | TRBJ1-4 | TRBV19 | TRBD1 | 11 | CASSVGQGVFF | TGTGCCAGTAGTGTTGGACAGGGGGTGTTTTTT
NA | TRBJ2-3 | TRBV19 | TRBD1 | 14 | CASSIGQGADTQYF | TGTGCCAGTAGTATAGGACAGGGGGCAGATACGCAGTATTTT
NA | TRBJ1-5 | TRBV30 | NA | 13 | CAWSSGINQPQHF | TGTGCCTGGAGTTCCGGGATTAATCAGCCCCAGCATTTT
NA | TRBJ1-5 | TRBV21-1 | NA | 18 | CASSKELRRVSEEQPQHF | TGTGCCAGCAGCAAAGAACTACGCAGGGTGAGTGAGGAACAGCCCCAGCATTTT
NA | TRBJ2-1 | TRBV2 | NA | 17 | CASSEWGQAVSYNEQFF | TGTGCCAGCAGTGAATGGGGGCAAGCAGTCTCCTACAATGAGCAGTTCTTC
NA | TRBJ1-2 | TRBV4-2 | NA | 15 | CASSQEWTDNYGYTF | TGTGCCAGCAGCCAAGAATGGACAGATAACTATGGCTACACCTTC
NA | TRBJ1-2 | TRBV2 | NA | 13 | CASSPESRGGYTF | TGTGCCAGCAGTCCAGAAAGTAGGGGTGGCTACACCTTC
medium-sized | TRBJ2-7 | TRBV7-9 | TRBD2 | 12 | CAKRAGLYEQYF | TGTGCCAAAAGAGCGGGACTCTACGAGCAGTACTTC
NA | TRBJ2-3 | TRBV7-2 | TRBD2 | 15 | CASSDSGRLTDTQYF | TGTGCCAGCAGCGATAGCGGGAGGCTCACAGATACGCAGTATTTT
NA | TRBJ2-2 | TRBV7-3 | NA | 12 | CASSFQSGELFF | TGTGCCAGCAGCTTCCAGTCGGGGGAGCTGTTTTTT
once | TRBJ2-7 | TRBV6-1 | NA | 15 | CASSEVAGYSYEQYF | TGTGCCAGCAGTGAAGTTGCGGGTTACTCCTACGAGCAGTACTTC
few | TRBJ1-4 | TRBV2 | NA | 16 | CASSEAGVRTNEKLFF | TGTGCCAGCAGTGAGGCAGGGGTGAGGACTAATGAAAAACTGTTTTTT
many | TRBJ1-3 | TRBV27 | NA | 14 | CASSRSGSGNTIYF | TGTGCCAGCAGCCGAAGCGGCTCTGGAAACACCATATATTTT
NA | TRBJ2-3 | TRBV10-3 | NA | 15 | CAIRPPGHSTDTQYF | TGTGCCATCAGACCCCCGGGACATAGCACAGATACGCAGTATTTT